These T cell receptor beta chains were read from a single sample in a study of T-cell reconstitution after alpha-beta-depleted transplantation in children. TCRdb analysed the PCR reads with MiXCR anew, one entry per CDR3 protein. The sample carries hundreds of thousands of distinct CDR3 sequences, 15% to 20% recorded once. The starting material was PBMCs, mostly from graft donor cells, obtained 360 days after TCRalphabeta/CD19-depleted stem cell transplant. These receptor sequences come from a boy less than two years old who had a stem cell transplant for Wiskott-Aldrich syndrome, so the T cells may come from the graft donor. Both conserved end residues are part of each CDR3. Fields, in order: CDR3 length, V gene, D gene, clone size, J gene, CDR3 DNA, CDR3 protein. The D gene is left open where the match is weak. Not all rows give a size; the values are once, few, many and, for expanded clones, a class.

17	TRBV12-3/TRBV12-4	TRBD1	.	TRBJ2-3	TGTGCCAGCAGCCGCCACAGGGGGTCGGCTAGCACAGATACGCAGTATTTT	CASSRHRGSASTDTQYF
17	TRBV7-8	TRBD1	few	TRBJ2-1	TGTGCCAGCAGCCCTCCAGGGGGCGGAAGCTCCTACAATGAGCAGTTCTTC	CASSPPGGGSSYNEQFF
13	TRBV2	.	few	TRBJ2-5	TGTGCCAGCAGTGTACAAGGGGTTGAGACCCAGTACTTC	CASSVQGVETQYF
15	TRBV18	TRBD2	.	TRBJ2-7	TGTGCCAGCTCCCCCCTAGCGGGAGCAAACTACGAGCAGTACTTC	CASSPLAGANYEQYF
13	TRBV12-3/TRBV12-4	.	.	TRBJ2-5	TGTGCCAGCAGTTTACCAAATCGAGAGACCCAGTACTTC	CASSLPNRETQYF
15	TRBV11-3	TRBD1	.	TRBJ2-5	TGTGCCAGCAGCTCGGGACAGGGCAGCCGAGAGACCCAGTACTTC	CASSSGQGSRETQYF
14	TRBV12-3/TRBV12-4	.	.	TRBJ2-4	TGTGCCAGCAGTTTATTCCCCTCCCTGGACATTCAGTACTTC	CASSLFPSLDIQYF
16	TRBV20-1	TRBD2	few	TRBJ2-1	TGCAGTGCTAGAATACTAGCGGGGGGTGACTACAATGAGCAGTTCTTC	CSARILAGGDYNEQFF
13	TRBV12-3/TRBV12-4	.	many	TRBJ1-5	TGTGCCAGCAGTTTAGCGGGGGACCAGCCCCAGCATTTT	CASSLAGDQPQHF
19	TRBV4-1	.	.	TRBJ2-6	TGCGCCAGCAGCCAAGAGACCGGGCAACCTACGACTGGGGCCAACGTCCTGACTTTC	CASSQETGQPTTGANVLTF
12	TRBV7-2	.	.	TRBJ2-3	TGTGCCAGCAGCTTAGTCCGGTATACGCAGTATTTT	CASSLVRYTQYF
13	TRBV24-1	.	few	TRBJ2-1	TGTGCCACCAGTGACCCGGGGCAGTATGAGCAGTTCTTC	CATSDPGQYEQFF
15	TRBV7-7	TRBD2	many	TRBJ2-1	TGTGCCAGCAGCGCGGGACTAGCTTACTACAATGAGCAGTTCTTC	CASSAGLAYYNEQFF
15	TRBV7-9	TRBD2	few	TRBJ2-1	TGTGCCAGCAGCTTAGAGACTAGCGGGAGGTGGGAGCAGTTCTTC	CASSLETSGRWEQFF
15	TRBV20-1	TRBD2	few	TRBJ2-1	TGCAGTGCTAGAGTAGCGGGAGGGCCGTACAATGAGCAGTTCTTC	CSARVAGGPYNEQFF
15	TRBV27	.	few	TRBJ2-7	TGTGCCAGCAGTCCCCTGGGCGACAGGACCTACGAGCAGTACTTC	CASSPLGDRTYEQYF
17	TRBV7-2	.	few	TRBJ2-6	TGTGCCAGCAGCCCAAGGACCGGGCGTCCTGGGGCCAACGTCCTGACTTTC	CASSPRTGRPGANVLTF
14	TRBV11-2	TRBD2	.	TRBJ2-1	TGTGCCAGCAGCTTAGGGGGGAGCGGGGATGAGCAGTTCTTC	CASSLGGSGDEQFF
14	TRBV28	TRBD1	few	TRBJ2-7	TGTGCCAGCGGCCGGGACAGGATCTTCTACGAGCAGTACTTC	CASGRDRIFYEQYF
12	TRBV10-3	.	.	TRBJ2-7	TGTGCCACCTCGGCACCGTCGGGCACGAAGTACTTC	CATSAPSGTKYF